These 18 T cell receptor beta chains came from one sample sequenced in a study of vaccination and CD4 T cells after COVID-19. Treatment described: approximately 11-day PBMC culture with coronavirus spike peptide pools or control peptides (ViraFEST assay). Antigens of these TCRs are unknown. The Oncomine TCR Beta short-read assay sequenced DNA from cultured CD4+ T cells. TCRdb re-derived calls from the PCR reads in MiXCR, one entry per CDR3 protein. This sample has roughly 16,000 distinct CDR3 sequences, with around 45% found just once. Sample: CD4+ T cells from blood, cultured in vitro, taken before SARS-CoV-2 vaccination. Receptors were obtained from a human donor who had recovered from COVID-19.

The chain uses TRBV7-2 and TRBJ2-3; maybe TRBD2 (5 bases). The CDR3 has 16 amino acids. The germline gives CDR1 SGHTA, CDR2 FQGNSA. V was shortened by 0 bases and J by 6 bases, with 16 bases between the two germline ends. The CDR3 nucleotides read TGTGCCAGCAGCTTAGCGCGCAGTGCGAGGGTTGATACGCAGTATTTT. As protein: CASSLARSARVDTQYF.

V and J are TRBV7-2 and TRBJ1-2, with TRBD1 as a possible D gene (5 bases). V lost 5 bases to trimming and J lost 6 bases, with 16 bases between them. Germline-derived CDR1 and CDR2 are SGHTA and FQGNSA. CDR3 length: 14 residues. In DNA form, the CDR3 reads TGTGCCAGCAGCCCGACAGCTCTCACCGATGGCTACACCTTC. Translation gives CASSPTALTDGYTF.

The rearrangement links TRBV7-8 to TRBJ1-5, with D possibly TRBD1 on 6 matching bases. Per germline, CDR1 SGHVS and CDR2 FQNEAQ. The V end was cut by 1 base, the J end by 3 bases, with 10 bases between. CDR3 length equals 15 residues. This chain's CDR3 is CASSLVAGVNQPQHF. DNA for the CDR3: TGTGCCAGCAGCTTAGTGGCAGGGGTCAATCAGCCCCAGCATTTT.

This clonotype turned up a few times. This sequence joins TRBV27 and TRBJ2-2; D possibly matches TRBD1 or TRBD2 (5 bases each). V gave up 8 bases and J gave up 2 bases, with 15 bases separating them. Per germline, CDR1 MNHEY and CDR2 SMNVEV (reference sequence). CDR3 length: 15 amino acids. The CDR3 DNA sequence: TGTGCCAGCGGGGTCCCCGGGACCAACACCGGGGAGCTGTTTTTT. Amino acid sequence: CASGVPGTNTGELFF.

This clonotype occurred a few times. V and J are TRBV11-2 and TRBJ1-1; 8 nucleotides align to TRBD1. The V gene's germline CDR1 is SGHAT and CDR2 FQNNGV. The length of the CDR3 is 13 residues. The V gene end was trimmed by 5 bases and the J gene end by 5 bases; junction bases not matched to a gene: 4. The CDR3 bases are TGTGCCAGCAGCCTGGACAGGGAGACTGAAGCTTTCTTT. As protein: CASSLDRETEAFF. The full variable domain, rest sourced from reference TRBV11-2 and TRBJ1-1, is EAGVAQSPRYKIIEKRQSVAFWCNPISGHATLYWYQQILGQGPKLLIQFQNNGVVDDSQLPKDRFSAERLKGVDSTLKIQPAKLEDSAVYLCASSLDRETEAFFGQGTRLTVV.

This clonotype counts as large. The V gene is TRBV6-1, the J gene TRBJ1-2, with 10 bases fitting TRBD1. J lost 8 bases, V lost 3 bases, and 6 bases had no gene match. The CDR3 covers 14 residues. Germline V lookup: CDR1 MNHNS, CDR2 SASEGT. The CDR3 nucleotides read TGTGCCAGCAGTGACCGAGACAGGGGGCGAGGCTACACCTTC. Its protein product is CASSDRDRGRGYTF.

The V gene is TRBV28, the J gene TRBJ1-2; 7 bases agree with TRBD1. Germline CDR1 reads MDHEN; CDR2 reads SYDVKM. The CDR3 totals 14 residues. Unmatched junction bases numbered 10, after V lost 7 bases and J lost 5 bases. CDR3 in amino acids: CASNRGGGYYGYTF. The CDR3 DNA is TGTGCCAGCAACAGAGGGGGCGGTTATTATGGCTACACCTTC.

As DNA, the CDR3 is TGTGCCAGTAGCCGTGGATTAAATTCACCCCTCCACTTT. This encodes CASSRGLNSPLHF. This chain joins TRBV19 and TRBJ1-6; D gene uncertain. Germline loops: CDR1 LNHDA, CDR2 SQIVND (reference sequence). Trimming removed 6 bases at V and 7 bases at J, with 10 bases between. This CDR3 spans 13 amino acids.

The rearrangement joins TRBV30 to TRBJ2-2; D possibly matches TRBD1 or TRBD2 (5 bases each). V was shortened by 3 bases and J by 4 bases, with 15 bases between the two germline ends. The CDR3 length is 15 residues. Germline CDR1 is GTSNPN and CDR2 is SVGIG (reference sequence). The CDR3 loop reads CAWRPRGTSTGELFF. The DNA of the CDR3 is TGTGCCTGGAGACCAAGAGGGACGAGCACCGGGGAGCTGTTTTTT.

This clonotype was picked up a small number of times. CDR3 in amino acids: CASSPGRASQPQHF. Here the CDR3 DNA reads TGTGCCAGCAGCCCCGGCAGGGCATCTCAGCCCCAGCATTTT. The rearrangement links TRBV28 to TRBJ1-5; D perhaps matches TRBD1 (5 bases). This CDR3 region has 14 residues. Germline-derived CDR1 and CDR2 are MDHEN and SYDVKM. The V end was cut by 6 bases, the J end by 6 bases, with 15 bases between.

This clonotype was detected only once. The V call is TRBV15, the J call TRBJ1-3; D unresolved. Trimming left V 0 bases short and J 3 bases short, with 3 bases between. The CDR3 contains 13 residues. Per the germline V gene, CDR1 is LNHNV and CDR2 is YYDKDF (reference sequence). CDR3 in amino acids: CATSREYGNTIYF. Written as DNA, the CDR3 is TGTGCCACCAGCAGAGAGTATGGAAACACCATATATTTT.

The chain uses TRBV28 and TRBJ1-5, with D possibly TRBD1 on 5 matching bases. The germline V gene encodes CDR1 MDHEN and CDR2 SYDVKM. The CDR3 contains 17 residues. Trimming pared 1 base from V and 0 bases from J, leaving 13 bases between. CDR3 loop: CASSLSSGLYSNQPQHF. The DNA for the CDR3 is TGTGCCAGCAGTTTATCGTCAGGGCTCTATAGCAATCAGCCCCAGCATTTT.

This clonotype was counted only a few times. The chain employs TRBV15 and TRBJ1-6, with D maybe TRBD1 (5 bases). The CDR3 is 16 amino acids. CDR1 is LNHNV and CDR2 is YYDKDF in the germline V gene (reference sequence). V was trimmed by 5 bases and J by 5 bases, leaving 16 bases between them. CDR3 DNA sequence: TGTGCCACCAGCGGTTTGGGGACGGGGGATAATTCACCCCTCCACTTT. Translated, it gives CATSGLGTGDNSPLHF.

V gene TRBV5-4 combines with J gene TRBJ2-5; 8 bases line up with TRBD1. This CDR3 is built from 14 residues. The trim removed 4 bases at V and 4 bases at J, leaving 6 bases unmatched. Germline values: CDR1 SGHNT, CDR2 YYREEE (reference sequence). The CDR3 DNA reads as TGTGCCAGCAGCAGCGCGCAGGGGGCAGAGACCCAGTACTTC. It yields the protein CASSSAQGAETQYF. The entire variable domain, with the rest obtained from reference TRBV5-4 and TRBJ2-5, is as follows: ETGVTQSPTHLIKTRGQQVTLRCSSQSGHNTVSWYQQALGQGPQFIFQYYREEENGRGNFPPRFSGLQFPNYSSELNVNALELDDSALYLCASSSAQGAETQYFGPGTRLLVL.

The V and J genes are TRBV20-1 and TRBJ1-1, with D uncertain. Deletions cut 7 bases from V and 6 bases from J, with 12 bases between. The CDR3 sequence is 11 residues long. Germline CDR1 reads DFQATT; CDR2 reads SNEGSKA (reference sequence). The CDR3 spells CSVAGAAEAFF. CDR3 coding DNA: TGCAGTGTTGCTGGAGCGGCTGAAGCTTTCTTT.

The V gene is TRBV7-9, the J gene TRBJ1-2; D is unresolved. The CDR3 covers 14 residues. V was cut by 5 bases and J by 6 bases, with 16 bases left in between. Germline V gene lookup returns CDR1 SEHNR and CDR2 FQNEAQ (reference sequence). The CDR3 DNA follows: TGTGCCAGCAGCGGCTTAGAAAGGCGGGATGGCTACACCTTC. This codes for CASSGLERRDGYTF.

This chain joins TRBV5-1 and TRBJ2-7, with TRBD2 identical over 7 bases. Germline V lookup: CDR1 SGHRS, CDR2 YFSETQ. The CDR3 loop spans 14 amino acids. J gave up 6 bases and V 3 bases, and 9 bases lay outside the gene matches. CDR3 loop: CASSSGGASREQYF. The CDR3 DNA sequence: TGCGCCAGCAGCTCGGGGGGAGCCAGTCGCGAGCAGTACTTC.

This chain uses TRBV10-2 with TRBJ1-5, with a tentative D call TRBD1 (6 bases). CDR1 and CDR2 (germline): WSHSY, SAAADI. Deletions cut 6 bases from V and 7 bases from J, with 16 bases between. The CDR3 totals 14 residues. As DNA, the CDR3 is TGCGCCAGCAGGGCTAACAGGGATTTGCAGCCCCAGCATTTT. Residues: CASRANRDLQPQHF.